This T cell receptor (beta chain) was identified in a study of shared clonotypes between healthy human individuals (dated by TCRdb to 2018 to 2020). Describing the broader study: The cohort included three men and a couple of women between 18 and 49 years of age. For each donor, three plates each were used for CD4 naive and CD4 memory, two plates were used for CD8 naive, and one plate was used for CD8 memory. Blood TCR repertoires of five healthy adults were deeply sequenced to estimate repertoire size and the extent of clonotype sharing between individuals. Libraries were prepared and TCR repertoires were sequenced by different laboratories using diverse techniques, in order to increase sequencing depth and limit assay-specific biases. Each donor's leukapheresis produced roughly between roughly 0.85 and 9.5 billion PBMCs. Results and caveats for the whole study, not just this receptor: Larger estimated clonotype richness was generally found for naive subsets than for memory subsets. The small number of donors limited the genetic and exposure-history diversity represented. Higher generation probabilities were observed for clonotypes shared by all four sorted-subset donors than for non-shared clonotypes. Rarefaction of sorted-subset datasets indicated incomplete sequencing despite the large sequencing depth. Sharing across a handful of donors was observed for 4.5% to 6.5% of naive CD4, 3.5% of naive CD8, about 2.3% of memory CD4, and approximately 0.41% of memory CD8 clonotypes. Sampling was limited to blood, and TCR repertoires in tissue likely differ from TCR repertoires in blood. Based on pairwise subsampling, the degree of clonotype sharing among donors was expected to be affected by sequencing depth.

Healthy HIV-negative adults with no recently reported acute infections or vaccinations were included as donors. Only Caucasian adults living in Nashville, Tennessee, USA were represented among the donors. Magnetic negative selection was used to enrich CD4+ T cells, after which naive cells were positively selected on CD45RA and the negative fraction became the memory subset. After blood collection by leukapheresis, PBMCs were isolated using Ficoll-Histopaque density gradient centrifugation and then cryopreserved in the vapor phase of liquid nitrogen. Purity and quantity of every magnetically sorted T cell population were checked by analytical flow cytometry. From each sorted fraction, genomic DNA was isolated and quantified by UV absorbance on a Nanodrop 2000c. TCR CDR3 regions were amplified from genomic DNA by multiplex PCR using the deep immunoSEQ assay. For each cell subset, the extracted genomic DNA was distributed evenly across all wells of several immunoSEQ 96-well plates, and each plate served as one replicate. Each replicate PCR for sorted subsets received around 210 ng genomic DNA, equal to 30,000 or so T cell genomes. The purified libraries were quantified using a Qubit 3.0 fluorometer, sized with a Bioanalyzer 2100, and then quantified again using the KAPA Library Quantification kit. Every immunoSEQ 96-well plate was sequenced on a separate single-read 150-cycle Illumina NextSeq 550 flow cell. Per the source publication's procedure: Because the immunoSEQ output held only junctional sequences and lacked quality scores, the filtering could not match the filtering applied to full-length reads. Sequences were annotated with PyIR, a Python wrapper for IgBLAST v1.9, and V/J genes and CDR3 were assigned using IMGT germline references. Reads were filtered out if the reads had weak V/J assignments (E-value above 1e-6), no CDR3, stop codons, out-of-frame junctions, or ambiguous translated residues. V3J clonotypes were defined by identical inferred V gene, J gene, and CDR3 amino acid sequence. Percentage overlap between repertoires was calculated by dividing the number of shared unique clonotypes by the size of the smaller repertoire. Three approaches were used to assess repertoire richness: RTK rarefaction, the Chao1 estimator, and Recon v2.1 estimates of unobserved clonotypes. Generation probabilities were computed with OLGA for all TCRbeta clonotypes obtained by the gDNA method from several donors. TCRdb limited this immuneACCESS table to in-frame rearrangements with V and J called. A share of clones is missing; checked studies link under half to unresolved V genes, and the rest is unexplained. V and J calls and clone size are those listed in that table; D and trimming were worked out from the DNA. The sample includes fewer than 1.6 million clones, with just under 99% observed a single time. The leading ten clones occupy roughly 0.35% of the sample.

At the junction V is shortened by 1 base and J by 3 bases, with 6 bases in between. The germline V gene (reference sequence) provides CDR1 SGHNT and CDR2 YYREEE. Inclusive of the bounding cysteine and phenylalanine, the CDR3 is 13 residues long. Here the CDR3 DNA is all that survives: 39 bases in frame from base 1. This clone was seen a single time. There is no known antigen for this receptor. Base quality data are lacking; no much larger clone is found one base away. The identical CDR3 is also encoded by other nucleotide sequences in the sample. Specimen: naive CD4+ T cells sorted from blood. The cell subset or site tag for this specimen amounts to: CD45RA+ positively selected. The receptor was derived from a man aged 25 to 40 in good health. The sequence is built from TRBV5-4 and TRBJ2-3, and possibly TRBD2, on 5 matching bases. For the CDR3, the sequence is CASSLTGTDTQYF. The DNA reads as follows: TGTGCCAGCAGCTTGACGGGGACAGATACGCAGTATTTT.